This T cell receptor beta chain stems from a study of cytotoxic CD8 clonotypes in ibrutinib-treated CLL. Whole-study context: On average, around 100,000 productive rearrangements and 255,043 productive templates per sample.

J lost 0 bases, V lost 6 bases, and 14 bases had no gene match. This CDR3 has 18 amino acids. The germline V gene has CDR1 MNHEY and CDR2 SMNVEV (reference sequence). Depth targeted 1 in 200,000 to 1 in 1 million T cells, averaging 10x coverage per clonotype. Clones were read by immunoSEQ multiplex PCR, and TCRdb kept only the in-frame ones, dropping some. The sample consists of around 200,000 clones, roughly 77% of them appearing once. Source: PBMCs, taken after 12 months of ibrutinib treatment. The TCR was taken from a human donor with chronic lymphocytic leukemia. The genes are TRBV27 and TRBJ2-3; 8 bases are a match to TRBD1. The CDR3 loop reads CASSYSFRDRLSTDTQYF. The CDR3 nucleotides are TGTGCCAGCAGCTATTCATTCCGGGACAGGCTGAGCACAGATACGCAGTATTTT.